This T cell receptor beta chain was observed in a study of molecular identifiers for immune sequencing clone quantification. Study-wide points: For effector cells, clones above 20 RNA copies held over 97% of molecules; for naive cells, under 1%.

Naive CD8 T cell sorting was performed on the CD8+CD4-CCR7+CD45RA+ phenotype. This clonotype was counted at least ten times. The antigen is unknown. V was clipped by 7 bases and J by 3 bases, with 18 bases between them. This CDR3 contains 15 residues. Germline CDR1 reads MGHRA; CDR2 reads YSYEKL. Each CDR3 protein is one row after TCRdb ran MiXCR on the PCR reads. This table has fewer than 350,000 distinct CDR3 sequences, around a fifth appearing once. The receptor comes from a human donor in good health. Some libraries in this study had Jurkat cell RNA spiked in. The chain recombines TRBV4-1 with TRBJ1-1; the D is unclear. Sequencing was carried out using naive CD8+ T cells from blood, with Jurkat cell RNA spiked in. Regarding subset: FACS-sorted CD8+CD4-CCR7+CD45RA+ naive T cells. DNA of the CDR3: TGCGCCAGCACCCCGGCAGGCGGCTGGGACACTGAAGCTTTCTTT. Residues: CASTPAGGWDTEAFF.